The 18 T cell receptor beta chains listed next were all sequenced from one sample in a study of blood T cells in healthy people across ages. Primers used in a second PCR of about 6 to 12 cycles were a sample-barcoded 5' primer and a J-beta primer mix. Each CDR3 protein is one row after TCRdb ran MiXCR on the 5' RACE reads. The sample shows more than 750,000 distinct CDR3 sequences, about 29% of them seen only once. The sample was also linked to a second study, of T cells of mothers and their children.

The specimen was blood. These receptors all come from a woman between 40 and 50 years old in good health.

This chain joins TRBV9 and TRBJ2-7, with a tentative D call TRBD1 (6 bases). The germline V gene encodes CDR1 SGDLS and CDR2 YYNGEE. The V and J ends lost 4 bases and 0 bases respectively, with 14 bases between them. This CDR3 contains 15 residues. The CDR3 region is CASSPGDTASYEQYF. The CDR3, as DNA: TGTGCCAGCAGCCCCGGGGACACTGCCTCCTACGAGCAGTACTTC.

The CDR3 here is CASNRYRTGPHNEQFF. In nucleotides, the CDR3 is TGTGCCAGTAATAGATACCGGACAGGGCCCCACAATGAGCAGTTCTTC. The rearrangement joins TRBV19 to TRBJ2-1, with 8 positions matching TRBD1. The CDR3 length is 16 residues. V shed 7 bases, J shed 5 bases, and the junction held 13 bases outside the gene matches. The germline V gene has CDR1 LNHDA and CDR2 SQIVND (reference sequence).

This clonotype was counted a single time. A much larger clone differs from this one at a single base, so this may be a read error. This chain connects TRBV20-1 to TRBJ2-1, with D unresolved. CDR1 and CDR2 (germline): DFQATT, SNEGSKA (reference sequence). The CDR3 consists of 14 residues. The V and J ends lost 6 bases and 6 bases respectively, with 18 bases between them. The CDR3 loop reads CSANTVFNPNEQFF. CDR3 in DNA: TGCAGTGCCAATACAGTTTTCAACCCCAATGAGCAGTTCTTC.

This clonotype occurred many times. This chain links TRBV7-9 with TRBJ2-7; D uncertain. V lost 1 base and J lost 6, with 13 bases in between. The V gene's germline CDR1 is SEHNR and CDR2 FQNEAQ (reference sequence). This CDR3 has 14 amino acids. The CDR3 nucleotides are TGTGCCAGCAGCTTAGTCCCAGGAGTCGGCGAGCAGTACTTC. Its translation: CASSLVPGVGEQYF. Using reference TRBV7-9 and TRBJ2-7 for the parts outside the CDR3, the full variable domain is DTGVSQNPRHKITKRGQNVTFRCDPISEHNRLYWYRQTLGQGPEFLTYFQNEAQLEKSRLLSDRFSAERPKGSFSTLEIQRTEQGDSAMYLCASSLVPGVGEQYFGPGTRLTVT.

In DNA form, the CDR3 reads TGTGCCAGCAGCTTGGGCCGGCAGGGACGGGATCCTTTTGGCTACACCTTC. Its translation is CASSLGRQGRDPFGYTF. The rearrangement uses TRBV7-9 and TRBJ1-2; D is possibly TRBD1 (5 bases). Germline CDR1 and CDR2: SEHNR and FQNEAQ (reference sequence). V shed 3 bases and J shed 7 bases, with 24 bases lying between them. The CDR3 length is 17 residues. The full variable domain, in which reference TRBV7-9 and TRBJ1-2 provide the parts outside the CDR3, is DTGVSQNPRHKITKRGQNVTFRCDPISEHNRLYWYRQTLGQGPEFLTYFQNEAQLEKSRLLSDRFSAERPKGSFSTLEIQRTEQGDSAMYLCASSLGRQGRDPFGYTFGSGTRLTVV.

J is TRBJ2-3 and V is TRBV28; D is possibly TRBD1 or TRBD2 (5 bases each). Germline loops: CDR1 MDHEN, CDR2 SYDVKM. V lost 5 bases and J 8 bases, leaving 20 bases between the germline ends. This CDR3 has 15 residues. The CDR3 loop reads CASSGRDGRRVTQYF. The CDR3 nucleotides read TGTGCCAGCAGTGGCCGGGACGGTCGCCGAGTTACGCAGTATTTT.

About this clonotype itself: This clone may be a read error of a much larger clone one base away. The chain carries TRBV20-1 and TRBJ2-7; 13 bases line up with TRBD2. The J call may not be correct, given that the DNA end is closer to TRBJ2-5. Per germline, CDR1 DFQATT and CDR2 SNEGSKA (reference sequence). The CDR3 extends over 16 amino acids. Here the CDR3 reads CSARSGLAGVGETQYF. The CDR3 DNA reads as TGCAGTGCTAGATCCGGACTAGCGGGGGTCGGGGAGACCCAGTACTTC.

This clonotype was seen a handful of times. Here the CDR3 omits its conserved ending phenylalanine or tryptophan, so a read error is the likely source. V gene TRBV6-4 combines with J gene TRBJ2-1, with D uncertain. Trimming took off 3 bases at V and 2 bases at J, with 8 bases between the two ends. CDR3 length: 14 residues. Germline assignment: CDR1 MRHNA and CDR2 SNTAGT. This CDR3 is CASSEGGTYNEQFC. The DNA for the CDR3 is TGTGCCAGCAGTGAAGGTGGGACCTACAATGAGCAGTTCTGC.

The table lists this clonotype with many counts. This chain connects TRBV28 to TRBJ2-7; 7 positions agree with TRBD1. Germline V gives CDR1 MDHEN, CDR2 SYDVKM. The CDR3 spans 14 residues. V shed 6 bases, J shed 4 bases, and the junction held 9 bases outside the gene matches. The CDR3 coding sequence is TGTGCCAGCAGCTCCGGGACAGCTCCTTACGAGCAGTACTTC. Its protein is CASSSGTAPYEQYF.

This clonotype was detected a few times. The rearrangement links TRBV12-3 or TRBV12-4 to TRBJ1-1; a possible D gene is TRBD1 (5 bases). The length of the CDR3 is 16 residues. The V gene lost 3 bases and the J gene lost 5 bases, with 19 bases spanning the gap. The CDR3 is CASSFIRGWGRTEAFF. The CDR3 DNA reads as TGTGCCAGCAGTTTTATAAGGGGTTGGGGTAGGACTGAAGCTTTCTTT.

J is TRBJ2-7 and V is TRBV27; D may be TRBD1 (6 bases). The length of the CDR3 is 13 residues. With 0 bases removed from V and 12 bases from J, the gap between germline ends came to 15 bases. Germline-derived CDR1 and CDR2 are MNHEY and SMNVEV (reference sequence). The CDR3 sequence is CASSLSFLGTLYF. The DNA of the CDR3 is TGTGCCAGCAGTTTATCTTTTCTGGGGACACTGTACTTC.

This clonotype was seen a few times. The chain links TRBV14 to TRBJ2-7; D unclear. V was clipped by 0 bases and J by 3 bases, with 6 bases between them. Germline lookup yields CDR1 SGHDN and CDR2 FVKESK. This CDR3 comprises 13 residues. This CDR3 is CASSQDPDYEQYF. In nucleotides, the CDR3 is TGTGCCAGCAGCCAAGACCCGGACTACGAGCAGTACTTC.

The chain carries TRBV5-5 and TRBJ1-6; perhaps TRBD1 as D (5 bases). The CDR3 loop spans 17 amino acids. Germline V gene sequence: CDR1 SGHKS, CDR2 YYEKEE (reference sequence). The V end was cut by 5 bases, the J end by 5 bases, with 20 bases between. CDR3: CASRQGPLFRNNSPLHF. The CDR3 DNA follows: TGTGCCAGCAGGCAGGGCCCCCTGTTTAGGAATAATTCACCCCTCCACTTT.

This sequence joins TRBV7-9 and TRBJ1-6, with D unclear. V shed 0 bases and J shed 8 bases, with 14 bases lying between them. The CDR3 covers 16 residues. Germline CDR1 is SEHNR and CDR2 is FQNEAQ (reference sequence). CDR3 sequence reads: CASSLATAFLDSPLHF. As DNA, the CDR3 is TGTGCCAGCAGCTTAGCCACAGCATTTCTAGATTCACCCCTCCACTTT.

This clonotype was seen a handful of times. V usage is TRBV20-1 and J usage is TRBJ1-4; D is undetermined. The germline V gene encodes CDR1 DFQATT and CDR2 SNEGSKA (reference sequence). CDR3 length equals 17 residues. Trimming took 0 bases from V and 0 from J, leaving 14 bases between them. This CDR3 is CSARDLVSFATNEKLFF. The CDR3 DNA is TGCAGTGCTAGAGATCTGGTTTCGTTTGCAACTAATGAAAAACTGTTTTTT.

The chain recombines TRBV11-2 with TRBJ2-7; TRBD1 matches 8 bases. Trimming cost V 4 bases and J 6 bases; bases outside gene matches: 14. CDR1 and CDR2 (germline): SGHAT, FQNNGV. CDR3 length: 16 amino acids. DNA for the CDR3: TGTGCCAGCAGCTATCTACCCAGGGGGCGTACGTCCGAGCAGTACTTC. Amino acids: CASSYLPRGRTSEQYF.

The rearrangement uses TRBV20-1 and TRBJ2-7, with 9 bases matching TRBD2. The CDR3 contains 13 residues. The germline CDR1 and CDR2 sequences are DFQATT and SNEGSKA (reference sequence). After removal of 5 bases from V and 2 bases from J, the junction contained 4 bases not matched to a gene. DNA for the CDR3: TGCAGTGCTGAGGGCGGGAGGGCCTACGAGCAGTACTTC. This encodes CSAEGGRAYEQYF.

This clonotype was seen a handful of times. The CDR3 here is CASSERGRGETQYF. The CDR3 bases are TGTGCCAGCAGCGAGAGGGGCCGGGGGGAGACCCAGTACTTC. The chain links TRBV2 to TRBJ2-5; TRBD2 might be the D (6 bases). The V gene lost 6 bases and the J gene lost 5 bases, with 16 bases spanning the gap. The germline V gene has CDR1 SNHLY and CDR2 FYNNEI. The CDR3 is made up of 14 amino acids. Filled out from reference TRBV2 and TRBJ2-5, the complete variable domain reads EPEVTQTPSHQVTQMGQEVILRCVPISNHLYFYWYRQILGQKVEFLVSFYNNEISEKSEIFDDQFSVERPDGSNFTLKIRSTKLEDSAMYFCASSERGRGETQYFGPGTRLLVL.